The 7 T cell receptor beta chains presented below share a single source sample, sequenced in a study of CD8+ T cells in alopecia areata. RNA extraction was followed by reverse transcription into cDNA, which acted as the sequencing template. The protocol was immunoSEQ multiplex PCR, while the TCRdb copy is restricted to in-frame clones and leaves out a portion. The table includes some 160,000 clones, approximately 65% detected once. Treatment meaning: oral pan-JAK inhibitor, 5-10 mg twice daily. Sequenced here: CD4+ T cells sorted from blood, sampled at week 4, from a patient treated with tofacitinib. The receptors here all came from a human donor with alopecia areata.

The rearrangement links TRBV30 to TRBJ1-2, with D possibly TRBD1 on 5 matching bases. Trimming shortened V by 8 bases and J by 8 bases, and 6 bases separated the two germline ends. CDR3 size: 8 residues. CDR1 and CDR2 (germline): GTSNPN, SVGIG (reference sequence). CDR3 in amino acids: CAEGGYTF. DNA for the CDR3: TGTGCCGAGGGGGGCTACACCTTC.

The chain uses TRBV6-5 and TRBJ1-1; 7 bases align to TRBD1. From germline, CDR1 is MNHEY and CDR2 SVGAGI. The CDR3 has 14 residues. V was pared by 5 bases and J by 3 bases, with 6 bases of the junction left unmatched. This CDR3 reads CASSKGAWDTEAFF. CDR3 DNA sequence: TGTGCCAGCAGTAAGGGGGCGTGGGACACTGAAGCTTTCTTT.

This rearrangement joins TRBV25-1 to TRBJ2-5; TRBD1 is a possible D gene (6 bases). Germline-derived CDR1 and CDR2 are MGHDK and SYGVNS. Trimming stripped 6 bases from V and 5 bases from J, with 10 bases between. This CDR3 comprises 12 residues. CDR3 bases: TGTGCCAGCAGCAGGGGTGGGGAGACCCAGTACTTC. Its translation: CASSRGGETQYF.

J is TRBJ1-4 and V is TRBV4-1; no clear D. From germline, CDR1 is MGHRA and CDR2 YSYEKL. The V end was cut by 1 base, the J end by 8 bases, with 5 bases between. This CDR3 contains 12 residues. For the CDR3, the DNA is TGCGCCAGCAGCCAAGTATACGAAAAACTGTTTTTT. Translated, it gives CASSQVYEKLFF.

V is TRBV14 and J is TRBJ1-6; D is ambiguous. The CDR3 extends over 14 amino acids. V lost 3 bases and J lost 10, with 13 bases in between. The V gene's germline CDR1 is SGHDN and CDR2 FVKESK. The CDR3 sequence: CASSQLSRRSPLHF. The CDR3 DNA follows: TGTGCCAGCAGCCAGTTGTCACGGAGGTCACCCCTCCACTTT.

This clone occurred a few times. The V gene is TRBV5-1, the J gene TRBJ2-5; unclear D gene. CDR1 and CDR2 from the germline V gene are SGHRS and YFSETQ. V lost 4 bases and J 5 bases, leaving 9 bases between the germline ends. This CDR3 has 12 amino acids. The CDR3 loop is CASSGSGETQYF. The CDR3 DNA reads TGCGCCAGCAGCGGGTCGGGCGAGACCCAGTACTTC.

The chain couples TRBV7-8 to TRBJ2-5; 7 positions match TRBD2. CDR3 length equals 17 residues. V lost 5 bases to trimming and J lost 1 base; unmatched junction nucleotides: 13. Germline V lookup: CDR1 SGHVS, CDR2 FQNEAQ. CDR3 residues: CASSIDMGLAVQETQYF. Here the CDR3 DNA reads TGTGCCAGCAGCATCGACATGGGTCTAGCGGTCCAAGAGACCCAGTACTTC.